The next 17 T cell receptor beta chains were all read from a single sample in a study of technical replicates of blood from a handful of donors. Profiling relied on immunoSEQ multiplex PCR, and the TCRdb table lists in-frame clones only, not all of them. The sample includes 65,000 to 95,000 clones, 90% to 95% of them seen just once. The sequenced sample consisted of T cells isolated from PBMCs. Receptors originate from a human donor in good health.

This chain joins TRBV28 and TRBJ2-2, with 12 bases identical to TRBD2. CDR1 is MDHEN, CDR2 SYDVKM, per germline. With V trimmed by 4 bases and J by 0 bases, 9 bases remained unmatched. CDR3 length: 19 amino acids. CDR3 nucleotides: TGTGCCAGCAGTTCTCCTCGAGGACTAGCGGGATCGAACACCGGGGAGCTGTTTTTT. Translated: CASSSPRGLAGSNTGELFF.

The count of this clone is one. V is TRBV6-1 and J is TRBJ2-7, with D unresolved. The CDR3 length is 13 residues. The V end lost 0 bases, the J end lost 3 bases, and 6 bases lay between the germline ends. Germline values: CDR1 MNHNS, CDR2 SASEGT. This CDR3 reads CASSEAGFYEQYF. Written as DNA, the CDR3 is TGTGCCAGCAGTGAAGCGGGCTTCTACGAGCAGTACTTC.

The chain is built from TRBV5-8 and TRBJ1-2; D is unresolved. Germline V gives CDR1 SGHTS, CDR2 YDEGEE. The CDR3 is 12 residues long. The V end was cut by 4 bases, the J end by 2 bases, with 6 bases between. The CDR3: CASSRENYGYTF. The CDR3 DNA reads as TGTGCCAGCAGCCGGGAGAACTATGGCTACACCTTC.

V is TRBV5-4 and J is TRBJ1-4; a weak D match, TRBD1 (5 bases). The V end was cut by 0 bases, the J end by 8 bases, with 26 bases between. Germline CDR1 is SGHNT and CDR2 is YYREEE (reference sequence). This CDR3 has 19 amino acids. DNA for the CDR3: TGTGCCAGCAGCTTGGGGTGGGGCACATCAGGATTAGGAAAGGAAAAACTGTTTTTT. Protein product: CASSLGWGTSGLGKEKLFF.

In DNA form, the CDR3 reads TGTGCCAGCAGCTTAGCTATGAACACTGAAGCTTTCTTT. Translation gives CASSLAMNTEAFF. This chain links TRBV11-2 with TRBJ1-1; the D is unclear. From germline, CDR1 is SGHAT and CDR2 FQNNGV. Trimming removed 1 base from V and 0 bases from J, with 3 bases in between. This CDR3 contains 13 residues.

The V and J genes are TRBV28 and TRBJ1-1; D possibly corresponds to TRBD1 (5 bases). The CDR3 spans 16 residues. Germline CDR1 and CDR2: MDHEN and SYDVKM. V lost 4 bases and J lost 0, with 15 bases in between. The CDR3 reads CASSWRMGGMNTEAFF. In DNA, the CDR3 is TGTGCCAGCAGTTGGAGGATGGGGGGGATGAACACTGAAGCTTTCTTT. The variable domain in full, completed from reference TRBV28 and TRBJ1-1, reads DVKVTQSSRYLVKRTGEKVFLECVQDMDHENMFWYRQDPGLGLRLIYFSYDVKMKEKGDIPEGYSVSREKKERFSLILESASTNQTSMYLCASSWRMGGMNTEAFFGQGTRLTVV.

V gene TRBV6-5 combines with J gene TRBJ1-3, with 7 nucleotides matching TRBD1. In germline, CDR1 is MNHEY, CDR2 SVGAGI. CDR3 length equals 16 residues. V dropped 0 bases and J dropped 2; count of bases not matched to a gene: 4. CDR3 DNA sequence: TGTGCCAGCAGTTACTCGGGACAGTACCCTGGAAACACCATATATTTT. Translating gives CASSYSGQYPGNTIYF.

The chain combines TRBV5-4 with TRBJ2-7; D is perhaps TRBD2 (6 bases). The CDR3 extends over 15 amino acids. Per germline, CDR1 SGHNT and CDR2 YYREEE (reference sequence). Trimming removed 0 bases at V and 4 bases at J, with 14 bases between. The DNA of the CDR3 is TGTGCCAGCAGCTTGGGGACGGGAGCGGTTTACGAGCAGTACTTC. Translation: CASSLGTGAVYEQYF.

This sequence joins TRBV19 and TRBJ2-3, with 10 bases matching TRBD2. CDR1 LNHDA and CDR2 SQIVND come from the germline V gene (reference sequence). V lost 11 bases to trimming and J lost 1 base; unmatched junction nucleotides: 0. The CDR3 loop spans 12 amino acids. The CDR3 DNA reads as TGTGCCGGGACTAGCGGCACAGATACGCAGTATTTT. Amino acids: CAGTSGTDTQYF. The full variable domain, completed using reference TRBV19 and TRBJ2-3, is DGGITQSPKYLFRKEGQNVTLSCEQNLNHDAMYWYRQDPGQGLRLIYYSQIVNDFQKGDIAEGYSVSREKKESFPLTVTSAQKNPTAFYLCAGTSGTDTQYFGPGTRLTVL.

This clone was seen only once. The chain combines TRBV4-1 with TRBJ2-7; possible D gene TRBD1, 9 bases. With 3 bases removed from V and 7 bases from J, the gap between germline ends came to 22 bases. The CDR3 has 16 amino acids. Germline loops: CDR1 MGHRA, CDR2 YSYEKL. The CDR3 reads CASSHPGGTGTGEQYF. The CDR3 coding sequence is TGCGCCAGCAGCCACCCGGGGGGGACAGGGACGGGTGAGCAGTACTTC.

The J gene is TRBJ1-1, the V gene TRBV6-5; D is possibly TRBD1 (6 bases). CDR1 is MNHEY and CDR2 is SVGAGI in the germline V gene. This CDR3 comprises 15 residues. V lost 2 bases and J lost 4, with 14 bases in between. CDR3 sequence reads: CASSYQVGGPTEAFF. In DNA, the CDR3 is TGTGCCAGCAGTTACCAGGTGGGGGGGCCCACTGAAGCTTTCTTT.

This rearrangement joins TRBV5-6 to TRBJ1-2; tentatively, D is TRBD1 (5 bases). This CDR3 is built from 16 residues. Looked up from germline, CDR1 is SGHDT and CDR2 is YYEEEE. The V end lost 4 bases, the J end lost 4 bases, and 20 bases lay between the germline ends. In DNA form, the CDR3 reads TGTGCCAGCAGCCAGAGAACGAAGACAGAGTCCTATGGCTACACCTTC. The encoded protein is CASSQRTKTESYGYTF.

The rearrangement uses TRBV28 and TRBJ2-1; maybe TRBD2 (5 bases). CDR1 and CDR2 from the germline V gene are MDHEN and SYDVKM. Trimming shortened V by 5 bases and J by 9 bases, and 23 bases separated the two germline ends. The length of the CDR3 is 16 residues. For the CDR3, the DNA is TGTGCCAGCAGTCAAACCCGAGCGAGAGGACGGGGTGAGCAGTTCTTC. It codes for CASSQTRARGRGEQFF.

In this sample, this clone turned up once. This chain uses TRBV5-1 with TRBJ2-3; perhaps TRBD2 as D (5 bases). Germline V gene sequence: CDR1 SGHRS, CDR2 YFSETQ. This CDR3 has 13 residues. V lost 7 bases to trimming and J lost 6 bases, with 15 bases between them. The CDR3 protein is CASRTGGSDTQYF. CDR3 sequence (DNA): TGCGCCAGCCGTACGGGCGGGTCGGATACGCAGTATTTT.

The V gene is TRBV6-1, the J gene TRBJ1-1; TRBD1 matches at 7 bases. Per germline, CDR1 MNHNS and CDR2 SASEGT. The CDR3 sequence is 15 residues long. Trimming took 6 bases from V and 4 from J; bases not matched to a gene: 11. The CDR3 DNA sequence: TGTGCCAGCAGGGACAGGACGGGCGTGGGCACTGAAGCTTTCTTT. Residues: CASRDRTGVGTEAFF.

This clone showed up just once. The chain joins TRBV7-6 to TRBJ2-5; weak D call: TRBD2 (6 bases). The V and J ends lost 3 bases and 2 bases respectively, with 13 bases between them. Germline CDR1 reads SGHVS; CDR2 reads FNYEAQ. This CDR3 region has 15 residues. CDR3 bases: TGTGCCAGCAGCTTTCCCCTCCGGGGGCAAGAGACCCAGTACTTC. It encodes CASSFPLRGQETQYF. Together with reference TRBV7-6 and TRBJ2-5, the CDR3 gives the full variable domain: GAGVSQSPRYKVTKRGQDVALRCDPISGHVSLYWYRQALGQGPEFLTYFNYEAQQDKSGLPNDRFSAERPEGSISTLTIQRTEQRDSAMYRCASSFPLRGQETQYFGPGTRLLVL.

The CDR3 nucleotides are TGTGCCAGCAGCCCCTTTCAGGGGGGCAGCTCTGGAAACACCATATATTTT. Protein: CASSPFQGGSSGNTIYF. The chain has TRBV11-3 and TRBJ1-3; 7 bases align to TRBD1. This CDR3 has 17 amino acids. Germline V gives CDR1 SGHNT, CDR2 YENEEA. The V and J ends lost 5 bases and 0 bases, in that order; junction bases with no gene match: 10.